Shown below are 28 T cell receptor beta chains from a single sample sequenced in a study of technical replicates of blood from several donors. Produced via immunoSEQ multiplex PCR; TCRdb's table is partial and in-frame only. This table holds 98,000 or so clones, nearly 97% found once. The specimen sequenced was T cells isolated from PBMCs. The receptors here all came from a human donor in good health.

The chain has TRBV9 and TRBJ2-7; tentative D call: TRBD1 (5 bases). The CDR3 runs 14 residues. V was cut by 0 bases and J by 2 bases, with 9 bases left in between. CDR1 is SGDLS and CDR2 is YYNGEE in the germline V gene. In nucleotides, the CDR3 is TGTGCCAGCAGCGTAGGGGGCCAGGCCTACGAGCAGTACTTC. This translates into CASSVGGQAYEQYF.

For the CDR3, the DNA is TGCGCCAGCAGCCTATCGGGGGGATGGATGAACAATGAGCAGTTCTTC. Amino acid sequence: CASSLSGGWMNNEQFF. The chain uses TRBV5-1 and TRBJ2-1; TRBD2 agrees at 7 bases. The V gene's germline CDR1 is SGHRS and CDR2 YFSETQ. The CDR3 spans 16 residues. With V trimmed by 4 bases and J by 5 bases, 12 bases remained unmatched.

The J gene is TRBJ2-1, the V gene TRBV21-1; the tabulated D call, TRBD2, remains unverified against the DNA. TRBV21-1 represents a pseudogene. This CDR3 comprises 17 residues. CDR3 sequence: CASTPAGTGCSYNEQFF. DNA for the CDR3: TGTGCCAGCACCCCAGCGGGGACCGGTTGCTCCTACAATGAGCAGTTCTTC.

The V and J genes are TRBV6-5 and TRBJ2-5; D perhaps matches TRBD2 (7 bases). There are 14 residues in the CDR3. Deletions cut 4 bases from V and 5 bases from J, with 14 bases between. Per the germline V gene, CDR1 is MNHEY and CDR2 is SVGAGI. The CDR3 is CASSFRGAGETQYF. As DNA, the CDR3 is TGTGCCAGCAGTTTCCGGGGGGCCGGGGAGACCCAGTACTTC.

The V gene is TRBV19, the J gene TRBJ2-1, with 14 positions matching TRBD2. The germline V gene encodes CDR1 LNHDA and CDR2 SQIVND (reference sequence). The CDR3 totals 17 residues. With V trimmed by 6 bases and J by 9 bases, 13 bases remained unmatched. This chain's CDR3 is CASRPPGLAGVYGEQFF. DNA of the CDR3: TGTGCCAGTAGGCCTCCGGGACTAGCGGGAGTATATGGTGAGCAGTTCTTC. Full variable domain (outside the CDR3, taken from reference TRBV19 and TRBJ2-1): DGGITQSPKYLFRKEGQNVTLSCEQNLNHDAMYWYRQDPGQGLRLIYYSQIVNDFQKGDIAEGYSVSREKKESFPLTVTSAQKNPTAFYLCASRPPGLAGVYGEQFFGPGTRLTVL.

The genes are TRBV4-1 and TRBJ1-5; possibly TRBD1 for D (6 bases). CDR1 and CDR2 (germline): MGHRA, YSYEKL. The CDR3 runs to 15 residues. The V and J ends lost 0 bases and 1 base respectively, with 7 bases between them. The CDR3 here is CASSQERGSNQPQHF. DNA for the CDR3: TGCGCCAGCAGCCAAGAAAGGGGGAGCAATCAGCCCCAGCATTTT.

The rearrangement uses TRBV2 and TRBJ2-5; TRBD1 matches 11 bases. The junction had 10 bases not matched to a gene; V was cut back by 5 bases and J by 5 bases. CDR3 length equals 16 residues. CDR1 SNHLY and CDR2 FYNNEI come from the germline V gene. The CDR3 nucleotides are TGTGCCAGCAGTCCTCTCCGGACAGGGGGCCCGGAGACCCAGTACTTC. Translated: CASSPLRTGGPETQYF.

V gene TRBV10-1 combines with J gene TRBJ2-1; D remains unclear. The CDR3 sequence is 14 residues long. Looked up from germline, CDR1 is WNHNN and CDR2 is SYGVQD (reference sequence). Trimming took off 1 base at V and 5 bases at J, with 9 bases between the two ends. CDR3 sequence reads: CASSEFAQNNEQFF. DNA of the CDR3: TGCGCCAGCAGTGAGTTCGCACAGAACAATGAGCAGTTCTTC.

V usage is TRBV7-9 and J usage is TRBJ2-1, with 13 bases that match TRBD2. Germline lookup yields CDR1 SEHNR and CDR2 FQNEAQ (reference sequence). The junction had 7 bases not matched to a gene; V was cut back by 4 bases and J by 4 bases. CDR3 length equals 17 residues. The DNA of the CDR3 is TGTGCCAGCAGCTCCCGACTAGCGGGGGGTGGTTACAATGAGCAGTTCTTC. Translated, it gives CASSSRLAGGGYNEQFF.

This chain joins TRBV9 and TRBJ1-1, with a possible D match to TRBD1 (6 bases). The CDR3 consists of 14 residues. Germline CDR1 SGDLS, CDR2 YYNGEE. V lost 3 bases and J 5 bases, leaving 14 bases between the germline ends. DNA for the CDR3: TGTGCCAGCAGCGACACAGGGCTATGGACTGAAGCTTTCTTT. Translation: CASSDTGLWTEAFF.

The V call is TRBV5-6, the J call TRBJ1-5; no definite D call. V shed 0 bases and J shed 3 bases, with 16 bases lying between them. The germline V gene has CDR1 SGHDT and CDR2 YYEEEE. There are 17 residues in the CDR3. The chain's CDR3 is CASSLARAQVNNQPQHF. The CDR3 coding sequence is TGTGCCAGCAGCTTGGCGAGGGCGCAGGTAAACAATCAGCCCCAGCATTTT.

CDR3 nucleotides: TGTGCCAGCAGTTTATCCGGGACAGGAGATATTAACTATGGCTACACCTTC. Translation: CASSLSGTGDINYGYTF. The chain couples TRBV28 to TRBJ1-2; 8 bases align to TRBD1. CDR3 size: 17 residues. CDR1 is MDHEN, CDR2 SYDVKM, per germline. V dropped 1 base and J dropped 1; count of bases not matched to a gene: 8.

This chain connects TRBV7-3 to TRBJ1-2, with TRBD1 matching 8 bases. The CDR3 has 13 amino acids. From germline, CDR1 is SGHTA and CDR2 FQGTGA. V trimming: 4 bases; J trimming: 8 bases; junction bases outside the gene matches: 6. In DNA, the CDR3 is TGTGCCAGCAGCTCCGGACAGGGCGGGGGCTACACCTTC. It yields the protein CASSSGQGGGYTF.

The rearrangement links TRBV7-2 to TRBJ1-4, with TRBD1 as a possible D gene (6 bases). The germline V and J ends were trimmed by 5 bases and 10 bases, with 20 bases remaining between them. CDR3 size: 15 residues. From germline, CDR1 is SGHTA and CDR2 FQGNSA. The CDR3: CASSPRQEGGGKLFF. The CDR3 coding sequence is TGTGCCAGCAGCCCCCGACAGGAGGGCGGGGGAAAACTGTTTTTT.

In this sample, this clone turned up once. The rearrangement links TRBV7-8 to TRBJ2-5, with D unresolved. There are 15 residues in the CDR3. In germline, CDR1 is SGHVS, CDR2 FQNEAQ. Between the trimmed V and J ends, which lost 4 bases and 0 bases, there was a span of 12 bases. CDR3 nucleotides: TGTGCCAGCAGCTCCTGGAAAGACTACCAAGAGACCCAGTACTTC. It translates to CASSSWKDYQETQYF.

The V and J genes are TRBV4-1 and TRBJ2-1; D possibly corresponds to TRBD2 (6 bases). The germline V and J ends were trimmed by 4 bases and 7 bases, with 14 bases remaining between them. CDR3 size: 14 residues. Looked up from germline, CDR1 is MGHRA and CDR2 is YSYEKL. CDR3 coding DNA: TGCGCCAGCAGCCTCCCCGGGACTCGGAATGAGCAGTTCTTC. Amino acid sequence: CASSLPGTRNEQFF.

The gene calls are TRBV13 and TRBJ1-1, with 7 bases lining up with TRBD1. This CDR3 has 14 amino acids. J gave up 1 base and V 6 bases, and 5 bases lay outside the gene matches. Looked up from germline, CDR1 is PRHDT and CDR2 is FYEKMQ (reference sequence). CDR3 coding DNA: TGTGCCAGCAGGCGACAGGGAGGGAACACTGAAGCTTTCTTT. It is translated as CASRRQGGNTEAFF.

The CDR3 DNA sequence: TGCGCCAGCTCGGGACAGAGCTTCTACGAGCAGTACTTC. Translating gives CASSGQSFYEQYF. The rearrangement links TRBV10-2 to TRBJ2-7; 7 nucleotides match TRBD1. CDR3 length equals 13 residues. Germline V gives CDR1 WSHSY, CDR2 SAAADI. The V and J ends lost 8 bases and 3 bases, in that order; junction bases with no gene match: 7.

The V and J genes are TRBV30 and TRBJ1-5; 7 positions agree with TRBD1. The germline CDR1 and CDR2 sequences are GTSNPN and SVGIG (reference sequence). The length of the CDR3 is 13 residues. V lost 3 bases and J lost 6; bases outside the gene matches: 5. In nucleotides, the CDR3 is TGTGCCTGGAGCCGACAGGGAAGTCAGCCCCAGCATTTT. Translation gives CAWSRQGSQPQHF. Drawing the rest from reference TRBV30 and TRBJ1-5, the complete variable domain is SQTIHQWPATLVQPVGSPLSLECTVEGTSNPNLYWYRQAAGRGLQLLFYSVGIGQISSEVPQNLSASRPQDRQFILSSKKLLLSDSGFYLCAWSRQGSQPQHFGDGTRLSIL.

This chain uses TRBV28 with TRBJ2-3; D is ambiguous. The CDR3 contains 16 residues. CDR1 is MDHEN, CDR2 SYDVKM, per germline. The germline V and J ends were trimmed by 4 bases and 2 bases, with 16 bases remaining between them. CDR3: CASSSMFLAHTDTQYF. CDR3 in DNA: TGTGCCAGCAGTTCCATGTTCTTGGCACACACAGATACGCAGTATTTT.

CDR3 in amino acids: CASGATYGYTF. The CDR3 nucleotides read TGTGCCAGCGGAGCAACTTATGGCTACACCTTC. J is TRBJ1-2 and V is TRBV28, with D unclear. The CDR3 is 11 amino acids. The germline V gene encodes CDR1 MDHEN and CDR2 SYDVKM. The V end lost 8 bases, the J end lost 5 bases, and 9 bases lay between the germline ends.

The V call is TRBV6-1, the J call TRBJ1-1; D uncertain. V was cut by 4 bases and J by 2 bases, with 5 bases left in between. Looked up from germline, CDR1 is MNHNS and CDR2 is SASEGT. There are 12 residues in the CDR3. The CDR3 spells CASSVGNTEAFF. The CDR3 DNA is TGTGCCAGCAGTGTCGGTAACACTGAAGCTTTCTTT.

CDR3 amino acids: CASSNTAQVGGEAFF. In DNA, the CDR3 is TGTGCCAGCAGCAATACGGCCCAAGTGGGCGGGGAAGCTTTCTTT. This rearrangement joins TRBV9 to TRBJ1-1; D remains ambiguous. V was shortened by 4 bases and J by 8 bases, with 21 bases between the two germline ends. Germline V gene sequence: CDR1 SGDLS, CDR2 YYNGEE. The CDR3 runs to 15 residues.

The CDR3 DNA is TGTGCCAGCAGCCAAGAGAGGCAGATGACGCAGTATTTT. This codes for CASSQERQMTQYF. This chain links TRBV14 with TRBJ2-3, with D unresolved. Trimming took 0 bases from V and 9 from J, leaving 10 bases between them. From germline, CDR1 is SGHDN and CDR2 FVKESK. The CDR3 sequence is 13 residues long.

The CDR3, as DNA: TGTGCCAGCAGTTCCCCTCCTGCCGGGAGGGAGACCCAGTACTTC. Translated: CASSSPPAGRETQYF. The V call is TRBV6-5, the J call TRBJ2-5, with 7 nucleotides matching TRBD2. The CDR3 covers 15 residues. Germline CDR1 reads MNHEY; CDR2 reads SVGAGI. V lost 4 bases to trimming and J lost 5 bases; unmatched junction nucleotides: 10.

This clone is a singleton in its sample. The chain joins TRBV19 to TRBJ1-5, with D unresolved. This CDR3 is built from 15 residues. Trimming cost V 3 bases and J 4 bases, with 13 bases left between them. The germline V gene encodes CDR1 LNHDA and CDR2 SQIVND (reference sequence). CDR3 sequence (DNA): TGTGCCAGTAGTATTACGGGGTCAGGAAATCAGCCCCAGCATTTT. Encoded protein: CASSITGSGNQPQHF. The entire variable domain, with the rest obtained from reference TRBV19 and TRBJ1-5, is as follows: DGGITQSPKYLFRKEGQNVTLSCEQNLNHDAMYWYRQDPGQGLRLIYYSQIVNDFQKGDIAEGYSVSREKKESFPLTVTSAQKNPTAFYLCASSITGSGNQPQHFGDGTRLSIL.

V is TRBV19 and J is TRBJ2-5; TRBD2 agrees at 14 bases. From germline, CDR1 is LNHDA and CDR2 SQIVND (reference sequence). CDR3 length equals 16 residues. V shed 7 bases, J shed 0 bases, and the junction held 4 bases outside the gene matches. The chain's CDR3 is CASTRTSGGHQETQYF. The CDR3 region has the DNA TGTGCCAGTACCCGGACTAGCGGGGGGCACCAAGAGACCCAGTACTTC.

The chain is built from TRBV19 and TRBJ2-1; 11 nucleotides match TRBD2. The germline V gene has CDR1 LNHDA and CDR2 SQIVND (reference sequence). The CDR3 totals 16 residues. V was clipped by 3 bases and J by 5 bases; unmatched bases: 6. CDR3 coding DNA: TGTGCCAGTAGTATGGCTAGCGGGAGGTATAACAATGAGCAGTTCTTC. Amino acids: CASSMASGRYNNEQFF.